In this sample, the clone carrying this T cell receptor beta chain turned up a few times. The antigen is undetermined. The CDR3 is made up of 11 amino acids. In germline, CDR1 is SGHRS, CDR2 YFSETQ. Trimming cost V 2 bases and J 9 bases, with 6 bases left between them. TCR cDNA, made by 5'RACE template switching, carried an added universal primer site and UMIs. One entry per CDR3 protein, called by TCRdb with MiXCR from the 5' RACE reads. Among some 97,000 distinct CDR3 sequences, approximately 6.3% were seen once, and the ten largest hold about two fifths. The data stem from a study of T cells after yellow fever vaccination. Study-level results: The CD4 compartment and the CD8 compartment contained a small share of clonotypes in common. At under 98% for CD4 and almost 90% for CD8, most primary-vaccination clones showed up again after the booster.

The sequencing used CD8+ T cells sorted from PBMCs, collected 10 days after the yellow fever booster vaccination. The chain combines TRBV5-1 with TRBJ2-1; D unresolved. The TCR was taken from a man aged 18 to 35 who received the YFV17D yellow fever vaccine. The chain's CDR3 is CASSFRGEQFF. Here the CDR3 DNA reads TGCGCCAGCAGCTTCAGAGGTGAGCAGTTCTTC.